The present TCR beta chain was sequenced within a study of T-cell memory formation after mild COVID-19. Study details: For the most part, TCR clusters were specific to one donor. Whole-study findings and limits: Clones shrinking between day 15 and 85 showed a balanced CD4/CD8 split, and those that grew later tilted toward CD4+.

Trimming took 3 bases from V and 3 from J, leaving 18 bases between them. In germline, CDR1 is DFQATT, CDR2 SNEGSKA (reference sequence). CDR3 size: 15 residues. A few counts support this clonotype. Antigen unknown. 5'RACE primed at constant segments yielded TCR alpha and TCR beta cDNA libraries bearing sample barcodes and UMIs. TCRdb re-called the 5' RACE reads with MiXCR, one entry per CDR3 protein. This sample carries fewer than 500,000 distinct CDR3 sequences, more than 20% of them seen once, and the ten largest clones take about 12%. This TCR was recovered from an adult woman who had mild COVID-19 (a few samples of this study predate the infection). Cell type and time point are not known. The chain has TRBV20-1 and TRBJ2-7; a weak D match, TRBD1 (5 bases). The sample taken for sequencing was PBMCs or a T cell subset sorted from them (not recorded which). CDR3 sequence reads: CSASGWGQADYEQYF. The CDR3 bases are TGCAGTGCTAGTGGGTGGGGCCAGGCAGACTACGAGCAGTACTTC.